Below are 3 T cell receptor beta chains sequenced from a single sample in a study of T cell responses to AZD1222 COVID-19 vaccine. Using immunoSEQ multiplex PCR, the repertoire was profiled, and TCRdb retains in-frame clones only, with some absent. The sample lists some 110,000 clones; approximately 88% were seen once. Sequencing used peripheral blood, obtained on day 0 of AZD1222 vaccination. Receptors were obtained from an adult in good health.

This CDR3 is CASSEAPGEGYGYTF. CDR3 DNA: TGTGCCAGCAGTGAAGCGCCAGGGGAGGGCTATGGCTACACCTTC. This chain connects TRBV2 to TRBJ1-2; TRBD1 might be the D (6 bases). CDR3 length: 15 amino acids. V gave up 0 bases and J gave up 4 bases, with 12 bases separating them. Germline CDR1 is SNHLY and CDR2 is FYNNEI.

V gene TRBV10-3 combines with J gene TRBJ2-7; D call uncertain. Germline V lookup: CDR1 ENHRY, CDR2 SYGVKD. Trimming took off 2 bases at V and 5 bases at J, with 7 bases between the two ends. This CDR3 has 12 amino acids. The CDR3 DNA follows: TGTGCCATCAGTGAGACACCTCACGAGCAGTACTTC. This codes for CAISETPHEQYF.

This chain joins TRBV6-2 or TRBV6-3 and TRBJ1-4; D is possibly TRBD1 (6 bases). V lost 0 bases and J 6 bases, leaving 17 bases between the germline ends. From germline, CDR1 is MNHEY and CDR2 SVGEGT. The CDR3 sequence is 17 residues long. As DNA, the CDR3 is TGTGCCAGCAGTTACTCGAAGTTCAGGGGCGATTATGAAAAACTGTTTTTT. Translated, it gives CASSYSKFRGDYEKLFF.